Below, one T cell receptor beta chain is given with its context. Germline V gives CDR1 MNHEY, CDR2 SMNVEV (reference sequence). The CDR3 covers 15 residues. V was clipped by 7 bases and J by 0 bases, with 15 bases between them. These data belong to a study of blood T cell repertoires in COVID-19. The method was immunoSEQ multiplex PCR; TCRdb's version includes in-frame clones alone and lacks a portion of them. This sample yields some 250,000 clones, of which over 70% are seen a single time; 7.9% belongs to the top ten. Sequencing was done on a sample of peripheral blood. This TCR derives from a woman aged 80 or over with acute or convalescent COVID-19. The chain joins TRBV27 to TRBJ2-5; D gene uncertain. CDR3 in DNA: TGTGCCAGCACCCCCGCGGCCCTGTACCAAGAGACCCAGTACTTC. Translating it yields CASTPAALYQETQYF.